Listed below are T cell receptor beta chains from one sample, sequenced in a study of blood T cell repertoires in COVID-19. TCRdb's copy holds only in-frame clones and misses some; the assay was immunoSEQ multiplex PCR. This sample has some 250,000 clones; about 70% occur once, and the top ten carry 2.5% to 4%. Sequences were obtained from peripheral blood. Source of these receptors: a woman of 80 years or more with acute or convalescent COVID-19. Each CDR3 is given with its conserved first and last residue. The order of the fields is CDR3 protein, CDR3 DNA, CDR3 length, J gene, D gene, V gene, clone size. D genes are given only for firm matches. Expanded clones get a size class; other rows say once, few or many, or leave the size out.

CASSRTGIQTEAFF TGTGCCAGCAGCCGCACAGGGATACAAACTGAAGCTTTCTTT 14 TRBJ1-1 NA TRBV5-4 few
CSARSRGEQYF TGCAGTGCTAGGTCAAGGGGAGAGCAGTACTTC 11 TRBJ2-7 NA TRBV20-1 NA
CASSLTTGRIAGGPTSYEQYF TGTGCCAGCAGCTTAACCACGGGAAGGATAGCGGGAGGGCCTACCTCCTACGAGCAGTACTTC 21 TRBJ2-7 TRBD2 TRBV13 few
CAIRGTSGGQETQYF TGTGCCATCAGGGGGACTAGCGGGGGTCAAGAGACCCAGTACTTC 15 TRBJ2-5 TRBD2 TRBV10-3 few
CASRQGGETYEQYF TGTGCCAGCAGACAGGGGGGGGAGACCTACGAGCAGTACTTC 14 TRBJ2-7 NA TRBV6-5 NA
CASRDSGVSTDTQYF TGTGCCAGCAGGGACAGCGGGGTTAGCACAGATACGCAGTATTTT 15 TRBJ2-3 NA TRBV3-1/TRBV3-2 NA
CASSSDGQGINYGYTF TGTGCCAGCAGCTCGGACGGACAGGGGATTAACTATGGCTACACCTTC 16 TRBJ1-2 TRBD1 TRBV7-9 once
CASSWARQETQYF TGTGCCAGCAGCTGGGCACGGCAAGAGACCCAGTACTTC 13 TRBJ2-5 NA TRBV2 NA
CASSVGHGVGTGELFF TGCGCCAGCAGCGTCGGACATGGGGTTGGCACCGGGGAGCTGTTTTTT 16 TRBJ2-2 NA TRBV5-1 once
CASSVGPGSYEQYF TGTGCCAGCAGCGTAGGGCCGGGATCCTACGAGCAGTACTTC 14 TRBJ2-7 NA TRBV9 NA
CASSSRGREKLFF TGTGCCAGCAGTTCGCGGGGAAGAGAAAAACTGTTTTTT 13 TRBJ1-4 NA TRBV27 once
CASSLGGGVIYGYTF TGTGCCAGCAGCTTAGGAGGGGGCGTCATCTATGGCTACACCTTC 15 TRBJ1-2 TRBD1 TRBV7-2 many
CAGDGDTRSTSSTDTQYF TGTGCCGGAGACGGGGACACCCGATCAACTTCTAGCACAGATACGCAGTATTTT 18 TRBJ2-3 NA TRBV5-5 NA
CASSIQGTGELFF TGTGCCAGCAGCATACAGGGCACCGGGGAGCTGTTTTTT 13 TRBJ2-2 NA TRBV5-4 medium-sized
CASRQTYGYTF TGTGCCAGCAGACAGACCTATGGCTACACCTTC 11 TRBJ1-2 NA TRBV19 NA
CASSLESVRYGYTF TGCGCCAGCAGCTTGGAATCGGTTCGCTATGGCTACACCTTC 14 TRBJ1-2 NA TRBV5-1 NA
CASSLPGQGAAGELFF TGTGCCAGCAGCTTACCGGGACAGGGGGCGGCCGGGGAGCTGTTTTTT 16 TRBJ2-2 TRBD1 TRBV7-6 NA
CASSLAGQGVHSNQPQHF TGTGCCAGCAGCTTGGCGGGACAGGGGGTTCATAGCAATCAGCCCCAGCATTTT 18 TRBJ1-5 TRBD1 TRBV5-6 NA
CASSIGPRGATYEQYF TGTGCCAGTAGTATAGGTCCCCGGGGGGCAACCTACGAGCAGTACTTC 16 TRBJ2-7 NA TRBV19 NA
CASRNRGTYGYTF TGTGCCAGCAGAAACAGGGGCACCTATGGCTACACCTTC 13 TRBJ1-2 TRBD1 TRBV6-5 NA
CASSYSRASNTEAFF TGTGCCAGCAGTTACTCGAGGGCATCGAACACTGAAGCTTTCTTT 15 TRBJ1-1 NA TRBV6-5 NA
CPRAGSYEQYF TGTCCCCGAGCAGGGTCCTACGAGCAGTACTTC 11 TRBJ2-7 NA TRBV5-5 NA
CAISDSTGDGQPQHF TGTGCCATCAGTGACTCGACAGGGGATGGTCAGCCCCAGCATTTT 15 TRBJ1-5 TRBD1 TRBV10-3 NA
CASSQGPRGGTGELFF TGTGCCAGCAGCCAAGGACCCCGGGGGGGCACCGGGGAGCTGTTTTTT 16 TRBJ2-2 TRBD2 TRBV3-1/TRBV3-2 NA
CASSQSGESNEQFF TGTGCCAGCAGCCAATCGGGAGAAAGCAATGAGCAGTTCTTC 14 TRBJ2-1 NA TRBV3-1/TRBV3-2 NA